These 10 T cell receptor beta chains came from one sample sequenced in a study of blood T cell repertoires in COVID-19. Profiled with immunoSEQ multiplex PCR; TCRdb holds only in-frame clones, not every one. The data contain over 100,000 clones, 87% of them seen just once; the ten biggest clones take up approximately 5.6%. The source material was peripheral blood. These receptors all come from a woman in her fifties or sixties with COVID-19, enrolled during active disease.

This clone was picked up many times. The CDR3 nucleotides are TGCGCCAGCAGCCAAGATGGGTGGGGGGGCAATTACAATGAGCAGTTCTTC. Protein product: CASSQDGWGGNYNEQFF. J is TRBJ2-1 and V is TRBV4-3; tentative D call: TRBD2 (7 bases). Germline CDR1 LGHNA, CDR2 YSLEER. The V gene lost 0 bases and the J gene lost 4 bases, with 16 bases spanning the gap. The CDR3 is 17 amino acids.

V is TRBV9 and J is TRBJ2-5; 7 positions match TRBD2. Germline CDR1 and CDR2: SGDLS and YYNGEE. The CDR3 length is 15 residues. V lost 0 bases to trimming and J lost 1 base; unmatched junction nucleotides: 3. The CDR3 DNA reads as TGTGCCAGCAGCGTAGGATCTAGCGGCCAAGAGACCCAGTACTTC. The encoded protein is CASSVGSSGQETQYF.

V usage is TRBV28 and J usage is TRBJ1-4, with TRBD1 matching 7 bases. Per the germline V gene, CDR1 is MDHEN and CDR2 is SYDVKM. The length of the CDR3 is 16 residues. With 4 bases clipped from V and 0 bases from J, the junction kept 5 bases outside the gene matches. The CDR3 loop is CASSSPRGATNEKLFF. In DNA form, the CDR3 reads TGTGCCAGCAGTTCCCCCAGGGGGGCAACTAATGAAAAACTGTTTTTT. The variable domain in full, completed from reference TRBV28 and TRBJ1-4, reads DVKVTQSSRYLVKRTGEKVFLECVQDMDHENMFWYRQDPGLGLRLIYFSYDVKMKEKGDIPEGYSVSREKKERFSLILESASTNQTSMYLCASSSPRGATNEKLFFGSGTQLSVL.

The chain recombines TRBV13 with TRBJ2-3, with a weak D call TRBD2 (5 bases). The CDR3 has 16 residues. The V end lost 1 base, the J end lost 0 bases, and 11 bases lay between the germline ends. Germline CDR1 reads PRHDT; CDR2 reads FYEKMQ (reference sequence). Written as DNA, the CDR3 is TGTGCCAGCAGCTTAGTGGCGGGCTCTAGCACAGATACGCAGTATTTT. This translates into CASSLVAGSSTDTQYF.

The chain combines TRBV4-1 with TRBJ2-7; D remains ambiguous. V shed 1 base and J shed 2 bases, with 12 bases lying between them. This CDR3 region has 15 residues. Germline V gene sequence: CDR1 MGHRA, CDR2 YSYEKL. CDR3 protein: CASSQVYPGTYEQYF. Here the CDR3 DNA reads TGCGCCAGCAGCCAAGTTTACCCAGGAACCTACGAGCAGTACTTC.

The genes are TRBV5-6 and TRBJ2-3, with a possible D match to TRBD1 (6 bases). Germline V gene data show CDR1 as SGHDT and CDR2 as YYEEEE. The CDR3 runs to 13 residues. Trimming cost V 4 bases and J 3 bases, with 9 bases left between them. CDR3 DNA sequence: TGTGCCAGCAGCCCGACAGGAACAGATACGCAGTATTTT. Protein: CASSPTGTDTQYF.

This chain links TRBV19 with TRBJ1-1, with D unresolved. The V end was cut by 6 bases, the J end by 5 bases, with 13 bases between. Per germline, CDR1 LNHDA and CDR2 SQIVND (reference sequence). This CDR3 has 13 residues. The chain's CDR3 is CASSFRSRTEAFF. The CDR3 DNA is TGTGCCAGTAGCTTCCGTTCACGGACTGAAGCTTTCTTT.

The chain uses TRBV9 and TRBJ2-2, with TRBD2 identical over 7 bases. From germline, CDR1 is SGDLS and CDR2 YYNGEE. V was clipped by 0 bases and J by 6 bases; unmatched bases: 5. The CDR3 length is 15 residues. The CDR3 region is CASSVEGTIPGELFF. The CDR3 region has the DNA TGTGCCAGCAGCGTAGAGGGGACTATTCCCGGGGAGCTGTTTTTT.

The V and J genes are TRBV29-1 and TRBJ1-4; the D is unclear. Between the trimmed V and J ends, which lost 6 bases and 7 bases, there was a span of 15 bases. Germline CDR1 reads SQVTM; CDR2 reads ANQGSEA. CDR3 length: 13 residues. The CDR3 DNA sequence: TGCAGCGTGGCATTTCCCCCCAGTGAAAAACTGTTTTTT. Its translation is CSVAFPPSEKLFF.

V is TRBV2 and J is TRBJ1-2; perhaps TRBD1 as D (6 bases). Germline assignment: CDR1 SNHLY and CDR2 FYNNEI. Trimming took off 4 bases at V and 4 bases at J, with 13 bases between the two ends. This CDR3 contains 14 residues. In nucleotides, the CDR3 is TGTGCCAGCAGTGTGGACAGCGCTTTCTATGGCTACACCTTC. Translating it yields CASSVDSAFYGYTF. The full variable domain, with the rest looked up from reference TRBV2 and TRBJ1-2, is EPEVTQTPSHQVTQMGQEVILRCVPISNHLYFYWYRQILGQKVEFLVSFYNNEISEKSEIFDDQFSVERPDGSNFTLKIRSTKLEDSAMYFCASSVDSAFYGYTFGSGTRLTVV.